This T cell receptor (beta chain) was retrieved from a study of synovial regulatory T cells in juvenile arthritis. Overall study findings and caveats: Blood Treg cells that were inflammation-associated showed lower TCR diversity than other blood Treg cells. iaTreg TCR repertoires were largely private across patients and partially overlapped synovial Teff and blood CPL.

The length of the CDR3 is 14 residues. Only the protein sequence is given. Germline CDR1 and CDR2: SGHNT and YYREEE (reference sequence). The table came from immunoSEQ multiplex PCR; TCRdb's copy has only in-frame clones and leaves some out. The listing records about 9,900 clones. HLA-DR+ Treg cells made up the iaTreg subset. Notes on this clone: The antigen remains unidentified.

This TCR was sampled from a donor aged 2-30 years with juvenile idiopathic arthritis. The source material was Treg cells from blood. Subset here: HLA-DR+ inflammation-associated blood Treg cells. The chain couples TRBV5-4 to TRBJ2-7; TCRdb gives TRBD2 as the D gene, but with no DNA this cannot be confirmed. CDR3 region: CASSLAGDTYEQYF.